A single sample gave rise to the 6 T cell receptor beta chains below, sequenced in a study of vaccination and CD4 T cells after COVID-19. The Oncomine TCR Beta short-read assay sequenced DNA from cultured CD4+ T cells. MiXCR was run by TCRdb on the PCR reads, yielding one entry per CDR3 protein. The repertoire includes 20,000 to 30,000 distinct CDR3 sequences, 64% of them detected once, and around 5% sits in the top ten. No cognate antigen is known for these TCRs. Treatment defined: roughly nine-day PBMC culture with coronavirus spike peptide pools or control peptides (ViraFEST assay). Sequences were obtained from CD4+ T cells from blood, cultured in vitro. These receptors all come from a human donor who had recovered from COVID-19.

The chain combines TRBV7-8 with TRBJ2-7; a weak D match, TRBD1 (5 bases). Per the germline V gene, CDR1 is SGHVS and CDR2 is FQNEAQ. This CDR3 is built from 14 residues. V lost 5 bases and J 4 bases, leaving 15 bases between the germline ends. The CDR3 sequence: CASSRQTPRYEQYF. For the CDR3, the DNA is TGTGCCAGCAGCCGACAGACGCCCCGTTACGAGCAGTACTTC.

Concerning this clonotype itself: Mismatch with germline at one junction end may stem from a read error. This chain links TRBV20-1 with TRBJ2-7; D gene uncertain. Germline CDR1 is DFQATT and CDR2 is SNEGSKA (reference sequence). This CDR3 spans 13 amino acids. CDR3 DNA: TGCAGTGCTCTAAGGCCGCCTTCCTCCGAGCAGTACTTC. It codes for CSALRPPSSEQYF.

CDR3 protein: CASRTAGQGNHEQYF. CDR3 DNA: TGTGCCAGCAGAACAGCGGGACAGGGGAACCACGAGCAGTACTTC. This rearrangement joins TRBV6-2 or TRBV6-3 to TRBJ2-7, with 10 bases matching TRBD1. This CDR3 has 15 amino acids. Germline V gene data show CDR1 as MNHEY and CDR2 as SVGEGT. V gave up 6 bases and J gave up 5 bases; unmatched junction bases: 10.

The J gene is TRBJ2-7, the V gene TRBV10-3, with unresolved D. Trimming pared 0 bases from V and 4 bases from J, leaving 4 bases between. CDR3 size: 12 residues. In germline, CDR1 is ENHRY, CDR2 SYGVKD. The CDR3 loop reads CAISESAYEQYF. As DNA, the CDR3 is TGTGCCATCAGTGAGTCGGCTTACGAGCAGTACTTC.

The chain joins TRBV7-6 to TRBJ2-7, with D possibly being TRBD1 or TRBD2 (5 bases each). Germline lookup yields CDR1 SGHVS and CDR2 FNYEAQ. V was shortened by 7 bases and J by 4 bases, with 17 bases between the two germline ends. The CDR3 contains 14 residues. CDR3 sequence reads: CASTSNRGPYEQYF. The CDR3 nucleotides read TGTGCCAGCACCTCAAACCGGGGCCCTTACGAGCAGTACTTC. The full variable domain, completed using reference TRBV7-6 and TRBJ2-7, is GAGVSQSPRYKVTKRGQDVALRCDPISGHVSLYWYRQALGQGPEFLTYFNYEAQQDKSGLPNDRFSAERPEGSISTLTIQRTEQRDSAMYRCASTSNRGPYEQYFGPGTRLTVT.

This chain connects TRBV5-4 to TRBJ1-2; 9 bases align to TRBD1. The germline gives CDR1 SGHNT, CDR2 YYREEE (reference sequence). The CDR3 consists of 15 residues. Trimming at V came to 5 bases and at J to 0 bases, leaving 5 bases not matched to a gene. The CDR3 here is CASSSGTGTNYGYTF. The CDR3 DNA reads TGTGCCAGCAGTTCCGGGACAGGGACTAACTATGGCTACACCTTC.